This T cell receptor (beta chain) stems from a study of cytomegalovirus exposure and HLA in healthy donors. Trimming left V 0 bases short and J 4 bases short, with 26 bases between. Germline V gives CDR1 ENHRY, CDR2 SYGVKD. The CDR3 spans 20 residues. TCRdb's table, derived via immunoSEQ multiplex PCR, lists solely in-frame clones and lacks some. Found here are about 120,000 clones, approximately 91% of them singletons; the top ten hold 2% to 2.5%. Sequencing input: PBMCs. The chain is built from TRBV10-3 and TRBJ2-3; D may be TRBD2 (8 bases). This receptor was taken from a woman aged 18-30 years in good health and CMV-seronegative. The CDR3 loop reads CAISESSGGTSISKADTQYF. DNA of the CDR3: TGTGCCATCAGTGAGTCATCAGGGGGGACTAGTATATCCAAAGCAGATACGCAGTATTTT.